These 19 T cell receptor beta chains were all obtained from the same sample, sequenced in a study of neurological immune-mediated disorders. Time point meaning: longitudinal time-point 1 (baseline). TCRdb fed the 5' RACE reads into MiXCR, producing one record per CDR3 protein. This table holds some 71,000 distinct CDR3 sequences, about a tenth found once. The sample consisted of PBMCs. Receptors originate from a man aged 25-45 years in good health.

This clonotype was seen ten or more times. V gene TRBV7-9 combines with J gene TRBJ2-4, with D unresolved. CDR3 length: 16 residues. V was trimmed by 1 base and J by 0 bases, leaving 10 bases between them. CDR1 and CDR2 from the germline V gene are SEHNR and FQNEAQ (reference sequence). The CDR3 sequence is CASSLGDTVAKNIQYF. The CDR3, as DNA: TGTGCCAGCAGCTTAGGCGACACTGTAGCCAAAAACATTCAGTACTTC.

This clonotype was observed at least ten times. The chain uses TRBV20-1 and TRBJ1-5, with TRBD1 matching over 8 bases. Germline V gives CDR1 DFQATT, CDR2 SNEGSKA (reference sequence). The CDR3 contains 15 residues. J was trimmed by 11 bases and V by 1 base; bases with no gene match: 13. The CDR3 spells CSARVRDRISGSQHF. CDR3 nucleotide sequence: TGCAGTGCTAGAGTCCGGGACAGGATATCCGGGTCCCAGCATTTT.

Remarks on this clonotype: A read error is possible here, since a much larger clone lies one base away. The chain couples TRBV5-5 to TRBJ1-1; the D is unclear. Germline-derived CDR1 and CDR2 are SGHKS and YYEKEE (reference sequence). The CDR3 runs 11 residues. This chain's CDR3 is CANSHYTEAFF. CDR3 sequence (DNA): TGTGCCAACAGCCATTACACTGAAGCTTTCTTT.

This clonotype was recorded a few times. V is TRBV27 and J is TRBJ2-3, with D possibly being TRBD1 or TRBD2 (5 bases each). V was shortened by 4 bases and J by 1 base, with 15 bases between the two germline ends. The CDR3 totals 16 residues. The germline gives CDR1 MNHEY, CDR2 SMNVEV (reference sequence). In DNA, the CDR3 is TGTGCCAGCAGTTCGCAGACAGCGGAGGGCACAGATACGCAGTATTTT. Amino acid sequence: CASSSQTAEGTDTQYF.

A remark on this clonotype: A read error may be the cause here, since a much bigger clone is one base away. The chain recombines TRBV14 with TRBJ2-3, with 9 bases matching TRBD1. The ends lost 3 bases at V and 6 bases at J; junction bases unmatched: 13. The CDR3 has 17 amino acids. Germline V gene sequence: CDR1 SGHDN, CDR2 FVKESK. CDR3 amino acids: CASSQGLQGAISDTQYF. CDR3 DNA: TGTGCCAGCAGCCAGGGCTTACAGGGGGCTATTTCGGATACGCAGTATTTT.

This clonotype was counted ten times or more. The J gene is TRBJ2-7, the V gene TRBV12-3 or TRBV12-4, with D unresolved. V was pared by 9 bases and J by 4 bases, with 16 bases between. The CDR3 loop spans 13 amino acids. The CDR3 region has the DNA TGTGCCAGTATTAGGACCGGGTCTTACGAGCAGTACTTC. Amino acid sequence: CASIRTGSYEQYF.

In this sample, this clonotype turned up many times. The junction departs from the called germline gene at one end, perhaps through a read error. This chain links TRBV12-3 or TRBV12-4 with TRBJ2-1, with TRBD2 as a possible D gene (6 bases). This CDR3 has 15 residues. The CDR3 DNA reads as TGTGCCAGCGGCGCGTTGAACGGGAGAGACAAAGAGCAGTTCTTC. It is translated as CASGALNGRDKEQFF.

In its sample, this clonotype was seen many times. As DNA, the CDR3 is TGTGCCAGCAGCTTAGAGGGCCAAGAGACCCAGTACTTC. This codes for CASSLEGQETQYF. The chain has TRBV7-9 and TRBJ2-5, with unresolved D. CDR1 is SEHNR and CDR2 is FQNEAQ in the germline V gene (reference sequence). With 1 base removed from V and 1 base from J, the gap between germline ends came to 4 bases. The CDR3 covers 13 residues.

This clonotype was counted many times. The V call is TRBV7-2, the J call TRBJ2-5, with no clear D. This CDR3 has 14 residues. Between the trimmed V and J ends, which lost 4 bases and 0 bases, there was a span of 9 bases. Germline CDR1 SGHTA, CDR2 FQGNSA. For the CDR3, the DNA is TGTGCCAGCAGCTCTGGCGAAAACCAAGAGACCCAGTACTTC. This codes for CASSSGENQETQYF.

This chain uses TRBV15 with TRBJ2-3; 8 nucleotides agree with TRBD2. Unmatched junction bases numbered 7, after V lost 5 bases and J lost 6 bases. The CDR3 loop spans 14 amino acids. The germline CDR1 and CDR2 sequences are LNHNV and YYDKDF (reference sequence). The CDR3 nucleotides read TGTGCCACCAGCGGAGCGGGAGTTAGGGATACGCAGTATTTT. Amino acids: CATSGAGVRDTQYF.

This clonotype was seen repeatedly, ten times or more. The genes are TRBV2 and TRBJ1-2, with D hard to call. From germline, CDR1 is SNHLY and CDR2 FYNNEI. Trimming cost V 3 bases and J 4 bases, with 12 bases left between them. CDR3 size: 14 residues. The CDR3 reads CASSEMEGGYGYTF. For the CDR3, the DNA is TGTGCCAGCAGTGAGATGGAGGGAGGCTATGGCTACACCTTC.

By proportion, this clonotype is large. V and J are TRBV5-1 and TRBJ2-7; D may match TRBD1 or TRBD2 (5 bases each). The CDR3 is 15 residues long. Between the trimmed V and J ends, which lost 4 bases and 6 bases, there was a span of 20 bases. Per germline, CDR1 SGHRS and CDR2 YFSETQ. CDR3 protein: CASSPEGERGGEQYF. CDR3 DNA: TGCGCCAGCAGCCCCGAAGGGGAAAGAGGAGGCGAGCAGTACTTC.

This clonotype was counted many times. This chain uses TRBV12-3 or TRBV12-4 with TRBJ2-5, with 8 bases matching TRBD2. CDR3 size: 14 residues. The V gene end was trimmed by 6 bases and the J gene end by 1 base; junction bases not matched to a gene: 4. The CDR3 protein is CASSRSGTQETQYF. The DNA of the CDR3 is TGTGCCAGCAGCCGTAGCGGGACCCAAGAGACCCAGTACTTC.

At least ten counts were recorded for this clonotype. The chain's CDR3 is CSVESVRRYGYTF. The CDR3 DNA reads as TGCAGCGTTGAATCGGTTCGAAGGTATGGCTACACCTTC. The V gene is TRBV29-1, the J gene TRBJ1-2; D unclear. Deletions cut 2 bases from V and 5 bases from J, with 12 bases between. The CDR3 loop spans 13 amino acids. Germline CDR1 and CDR2: SQVTM and ANQGSEA.

This clonotype has at least ten counts. The chain has TRBV29-1 and TRBJ2-7; D is possibly TRBD2 (6 bases). V was cut by 2 bases and J by 3 bases, with 11 bases left in between. There are 13 residues in the CDR3. Germline V gene sequence: CDR1 SQVTM, CDR2 ANQGSEA. CDR3 loop: CSVEWRDSYEQYF. The DNA of the CDR3 is TGCAGCGTTGAATGGCGGGATAGCTACGAGCAGTACTTC.

The chain carries TRBV10-1 and TRBJ2-5; no definite D call. The germline V and J ends were trimmed by 4 bases and 6 bases, with 3 bases remaining between them. Germline CDR1 is WNHNN and CDR2 is SYGVQD (reference sequence). This CDR3 is built from 10 residues. In DNA form, the CDR3 reads TGCGCCAGCAGTGTCAAGACCCAGTACTTC. This sequence encodes CASSVKTQYF.

This clonotype was recorded at least ten times. This chain links TRBV10-3 with TRBJ2-7, with 9 bases aligning to TRBD2. This CDR3 comprises 17 residues. Germline V gene sequence: CDR1 ENHRY, CDR2 SYGVKD. Trimming at V came to 2 bases and at J to 0 bases, leaving 8 bases not matched to a gene. CDR3 coding DNA: TGTGCCATCAGTGAGGCGAAAGCGGGGGGAAGCTCCTACGAGCAGTACTTC. Its protein product is CAISEAKAGGSSYEQYF.

In its sample, this clonotype was seen many times. This chain connects TRBV27 to TRBJ1-1, with 7 bases that match TRBD1. The CDR3 covers 13 residues. Germline V lookup: CDR1 MNHEY, CDR2 SMNVEV (reference sequence). V lost 4 bases to trimming and J lost 4 bases; unmatched junction nucleotides: 3. CDR3 in amino acids: CASSSRGGTEAFF. The CDR3 DNA sequence: TGTGCCAGCAGTTCCAGGGGGGGCACTGAAGCTTTCTTT.

The V call is TRBV20-1, the J call TRBJ2-1; D remains ambiguous. Trimming took 6 bases from V and 5 from J, leaving 14 bases between them. Germline V CDR1 and CDR2: DFQATT, SNEGSKA (reference sequence). This CDR3 is built from 13 residues. CDR3: CSAPPFSHNEQFF. CDR3 nucleotide sequence: TGCAGTGCGCCGCCATTTTCTCACAATGAGCAGTTCTTC.